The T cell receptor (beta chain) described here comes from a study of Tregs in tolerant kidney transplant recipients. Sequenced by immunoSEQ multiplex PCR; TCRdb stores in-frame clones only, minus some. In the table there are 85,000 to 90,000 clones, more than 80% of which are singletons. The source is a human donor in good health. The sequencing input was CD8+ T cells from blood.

CDR3 nucleotides: TGTGCCACCAGCAGAGGCAGCGGGCGGCTCTCGTACGAGCAGTACTTC. Translated, it gives CATSRGSGRLSYEQYF. The J gene is TRBJ2-7, the V gene TRBV15, with D possibly matching TRBD2 (6 bases). This CDR3 contains 16 residues. V gave up 1 base and J gave up 4 bases, with 17 bases separating them. The germline gives CDR1 LNHNV, CDR2 YYDKDF (reference sequence). Complete variable domain (other parts from reference TRBV15 and TRBJ2-7): DAMVIQNPRYQVTQFGKPVTLSCSQTLNHNVMYWYQQKSSQAPKLLFHYYDKDFNNEADTPDNFQSRRPNTSFCFLDIRSPGLGDTAMYLCATSRGSGRLSYEQYFGPGTRLTVT.